The 14 T cell receptor beta chains reported below all come from one sample, sequenced in a study of CD8+ T cells in alopecia areata. Reverse transcription of extracted RNA yielded cDNA, which provided the sequencing template. Assay: immunoSEQ multiplex PCR; the TCRdb copy retains only in-frame clones and omits some. Of about 110,000 clones in the sample, 55% to 75% are singletons; the top ten hold 20% to 25%. The sequencing sample was made of CD8+ T cells sorted from blood. These receptors all stem from a human donor in good health.

This clone occurred a few times. The rearrangement links TRBV7-9 to TRBJ1-2, with D perhaps TRBD1 (5 bases). V dropped 4 bases and J dropped 2 bases, with 20 bases sitting between them. The CDR3 is 17 residues long. The germline CDR1 and CDR2 sequences are SEHNR and FQNEAQ (reference sequence). CDR3 protein: CASSSSFPDNSNYGYTF. CDR3 nucleotides: TGTGCCAGCAGCTCCTCATTCCCGGACAATTCAAACTATGGCTACACCTTC.

The rearrangement joins TRBV7-6 to TRBJ2-3; 10 bases match TRBD2. Germline V gives CDR1 SGHVS, CDR2 FNYEAQ. The V segment lost 2 bases and the J segment 0 bases; nucleotides outside the gene matches: 5. The CDR3 consists of 17 residues. CDR3 amino acids: CASSLSGGAVSTDTQYF. The CDR3 DNA reads TGTGCCAGCAGCTTAAGCGGGGGGGCAGTGAGCACAGATACGCAGTATTTT.

This clone was counted only a few times. A far more abundant clone sits one base away, making this likely a read error. CDR3 loop: CASSQEWDINSPLHF. The DNA of the CDR3 is TGTGCCAGCAGCCAAGAATGGGACATCAATTCACCCCTCCACTTT. The rearrangement links TRBV5-6 to TRBJ1-6; maybe TRBD1 (6 bases). The CDR3 sequence is 15 residues long. The germline V gene has CDR1 SGHDT and CDR2 YYEEEE. Between the trimmed V and J ends, which lost 4 bases and 7 bases, there was a span of 15 bases.

The chain joins TRBV18 to TRBJ2-1; 13 bases line up with TRBD2. This CDR3 region has 18 residues. The junction had 8 bases not matched to a gene; V was cut back by 0 bases and J by 6 bases. Germline loops: CDR1 KGHSH, CDR2 LQKENI. In DNA, the CDR3 is TGTGCCAGCTCACCACCACTAGCGGGGGGGCCTTTTCTCAATGAGCAGTTCTTC. Its translation is CASSPPLAGGPFLNEQFF.

This chain joins TRBV7-9 and TRBJ2-3; D possibly matches TRBD1 or TRBD2 (6 bases each). Trimming cost V 6 bases and J 3 bases, with 16 bases left between them. The CDR3 loop spans 15 amino acids. CDR1 and CDR2 (germline): SEHNR, FQNEAQ (reference sequence). CDR3 amino acids: CASRSGAPQTDTQYF. The CDR3 coding sequence is TGTGCCAGCAGGTCGGGGGCACCCCAAACAGATACGCAGTATTTT.

The chain joins TRBV7-2 to TRBJ2-7; perhaps TRBD1 as D (5 bases). Trimming pared 5 bases from V and 2 bases from J, leaving 13 bases between. Per germline, CDR1 SGHTA and CDR2 FQGNSA. The CDR3 length is 14 residues. CDR3 loop: CASSPRQNPYEQYF. The CDR3 nucleotides are TGTGCCAGCAGCCCCCGACAGAACCCCTACGAGCAGTACTTC.

The V call is TRBV6-6, the J call TRBJ2-7, with 7 bases identical to TRBD1. The CDR3 is made up of 12 amino acids. Losses at the gene ends were 4 bases for V and 4 bases for J; bases not matched to a gene: 1. The V gene's germline CDR1 is MNHNY and CDR2 SVGAGI (reference sequence). This chain's CDR3 is CASSSGQYEQYF. CDR3 in DNA: TGTGCCAGCAGTTCGGGACAGTACGAGCAGTACTTC.

This clone has only a few counts. The chain employs TRBV10-3 and TRBJ2-4; D may correspond to TRBD1 or TRBD2 (6 bases each). The CDR3 contains 13 residues. From germline, CDR1 is ENHRY and CDR2 SYGVKD. V was shortened by 10 bases and J by 0 bases, with 10 bases between the two germline ends. Here the CDR3 DNA reads TGTGCCACCGGGGGCCCAGCCAAAAACATTCAGTACTTC. Its translation: CATGGPAKNIQYF.

This clone occurred many times. One junction end does not reproduce the germline sequence, and a read error may be involved. As DNA, the CDR3 is TGTGCCAGCAGTGCTCGGGTTGAAGAACTGTTTTTT. Translation: CASSARVEELFF. The chain links TRBV2 to TRBJ1-4; no clear D gene. CDR1 SNHLY and CDR2 FYNNEI come from the germline V gene. The CDR3 spans 12 residues.

The chain carries TRBV19 and TRBJ2-1; D is possibly TRBD1 (5 bases). Germline loops: CDR1 LNHDA, CDR2 SQIVND (reference sequence). The CDR3 sequence is 13 residues long. V was cut by 9 bases and J by 4 bases, with 13 bases left in between. The chain's CDR3 is CASREVGYNEQFF. CDR3 in DNA: TGTGCCAGCAGGGAAGTAGGTTACAATGAGCAGTTCTTC.

This clone was counted between two and nine times. The V call is TRBV28, the J call TRBJ2-7; D ambiguous. Trimming removed 5 bases at V and 4 bases at J, with 15 bases between. CDR1 and CDR2 (germline): MDHEN, SYDVKM. The CDR3 spans 14 residues. CDR3 loop: CASSLLLLGYEQYF. The CDR3 DNA reads TGTGCCAGCAGTCTTCTTTTGTTGGGTTACGAGCAGTACTTC.

J is TRBJ2-2 and V is TRBV6-5, with D maybe TRBD2 (5 bases). This CDR3 region has 16 residues. Germline CDR1 is MNHEY and CDR2 is SVGAGI. V gave up 1 base and J gave up 6 bases, with 15 bases separating them. The CDR3 DNA is TGTGCCAGCAGTTACTGGCCCCCCGGGGTATCCGGGGAGCTGTTTTTT. Translating it yields CASSYWPPGVSGELFF.

There are a few counts of this clone. The genes are TRBV28 and TRBJ2-5, with TRBD1 identical over 8 bases. Germline CDR1 MDHEN, CDR2 SYDVKM. The CDR3 loop spans 14 amino acids. V lost 5 bases and J lost 2; bases outside the gene matches: 4. CDR3 sequence (DNA): TGTGCCAGCAGTCCGACAGGGGAACAAGAGACCCAGTACTTC. Translated: CASSPTGEQETQYF. Looking up the rest from reference TRBV28 and TRBJ2-5 gives the full variable domain: DVKVTQSSRYLVKRTGEKVFLECVQDMDHENMFWYRQDPGLGLRLIYFSYDVKMKEKGDIPEGYSVSREKKERFSLILESASTNQTSMYLCASSPTGEQETQYFGPGTRLLVL.

The rearrangement uses TRBV6-5 and TRBJ1-1; D possibly corresponds to TRBD1 (5 bases). From germline, CDR1 is MNHEY and CDR2 SVGAGI. The length of the CDR3 is 15 residues. The V end lost 1 base, the J end lost 1 base, and 10 bases lay between the germline ends. CDR3 in DNA: TGTGCCAGCAGTTACTTGGGGGTTGGGAACACTGAAGCTTTCTTT. As protein: CASSYLGVGNTEAFF.